This is a list of T cell receptor beta chains from one sample in a study of cytomegalovirus exposure and HLA in healthy donors. The protocol was immunoSEQ multiplex PCR, while the TCRdb copy is restricted to in-frame clones and leaves out a portion. The sample lists under 170,000 clones; roughly 83% were seen once. The specimen sequenced was PBMCs. These receptors all come from a human donor in good health. Each CDR3 is given with its conserved first and last residue. Clone size is not always given. Where it is, it says once, few, many or a class for expanded clones.

cdr3_aa v_call clone_size j_call
CASSWTSGTDTQYF TRBV5-1 once TRBJ2-3
CASVDSNSGNTIYF TRBV7-9 few TRBJ1-3
CASSPTTGEGTDTQYF TRBV6-4 - TRBJ2-3
CATKQNTEAFF TRBV10-3 once TRBJ1-1
CASSSQGREGLPISYEQYF TRBV5-8 - TRBJ2-7
CASSHGTGTGAAYEQYF TRBV4-1 - TRBJ2-7
CASSLAGYRSNSGIYEQYF TRBV11-2 - TRBJ2-7
CASSGTRVYGYTF TRBV2 few TRBJ1-2
CAISEGSGKNIQYF TRBV10-3 - TRBJ2-4
CASSFPGENEKLFF TRBV28 - TRBJ1-4
CASSQVLRTEAFF TRBV4-3 - TRBJ1-1
CASSTDWTNYGYTF TRBV5-5 - TRBJ1-2
CASSEAAPSSSYEQYF TRBV6-1 - TRBJ2-7
CASSEGGNQPQHF TRBV7-8 - TRBJ1-5
CASSLSAASNQPQHF TRBV7-2 - TRBJ1-5
CASSEEGPGDYNEQFF TRBV2 - TRBJ2-1
CASSPPTDRGEQYF TRBV28 - TRBJ2-7
CASSAGSTGGIGEQFF TRBV6-1 - TRBJ2-1
CASSNGRGWGYTF TRBV7-2 - TRBJ1-2
CATSRVPGNQHF TRBV15 - TRBJ1-5
CASSLPLGDHVGEQYF TRBV7-9 - TRBJ2-7
CASSLGGRSYNEQFF TRBV5-4 once TRBJ2-1
CASSLSGLGDGYTF TRBV7-8 - TRBJ1-2